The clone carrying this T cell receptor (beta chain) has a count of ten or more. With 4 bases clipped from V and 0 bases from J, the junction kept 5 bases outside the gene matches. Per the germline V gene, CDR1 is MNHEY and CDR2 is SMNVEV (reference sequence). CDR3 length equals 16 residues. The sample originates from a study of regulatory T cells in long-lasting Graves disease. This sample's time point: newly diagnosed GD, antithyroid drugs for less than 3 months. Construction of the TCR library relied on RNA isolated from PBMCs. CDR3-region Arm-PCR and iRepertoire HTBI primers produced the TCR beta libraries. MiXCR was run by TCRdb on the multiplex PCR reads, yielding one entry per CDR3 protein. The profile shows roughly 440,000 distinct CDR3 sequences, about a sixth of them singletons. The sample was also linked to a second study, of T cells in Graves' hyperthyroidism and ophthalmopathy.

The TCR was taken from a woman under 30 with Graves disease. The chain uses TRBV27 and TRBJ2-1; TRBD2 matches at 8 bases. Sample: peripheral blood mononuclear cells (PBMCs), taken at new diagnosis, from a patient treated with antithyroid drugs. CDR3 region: CASSWRGLGSYNEQFF. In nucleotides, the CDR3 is TGTGCCAGCAGTTGGAGGGGACTAGGCTCCTACAATGAGCAGTTCTTC.